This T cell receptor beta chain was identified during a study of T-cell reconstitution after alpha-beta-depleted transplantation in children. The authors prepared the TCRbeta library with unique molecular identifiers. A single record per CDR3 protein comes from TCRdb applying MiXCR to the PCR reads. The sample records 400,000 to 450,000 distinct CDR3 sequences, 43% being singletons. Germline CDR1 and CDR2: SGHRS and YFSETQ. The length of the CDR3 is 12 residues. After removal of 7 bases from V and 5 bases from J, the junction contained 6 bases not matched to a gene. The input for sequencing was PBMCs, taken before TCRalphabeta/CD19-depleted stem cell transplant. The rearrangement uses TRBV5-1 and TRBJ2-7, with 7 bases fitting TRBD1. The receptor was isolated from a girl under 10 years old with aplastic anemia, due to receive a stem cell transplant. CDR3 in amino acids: CASARTGNEQYF. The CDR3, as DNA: TGCGCCAGCGCCCGGACAGGTAACGAGCAGTACTTC.